This T cell receptor (beta chain) derives from a study of blood T cell repertoires in COVID-19. J was trimmed by 0 bases and V by 6 bases; bases with no gene match: 10. In germline, CDR1 is LNHDA, CDR2 SQIVND (reference sequence). The CDR3 consists of 18 residues. Clones were sequenced by immunoSEQ multiplex PCR, and TCRdb holds only the in-frame ones, with some missing. Here the sample spans under 85,000 clones, 65% to 85% being singletons. This sequence was found in a human donor in a cohort sampled during active COVID-19. The specimen sequenced was peripheral blood. The chain couples TRBV19 to TRBJ2-2; TRBD1 matches at 10 bases. CDR3 coding DNA: TGTGCCAGTAGCCCCGGGACAGGGGCAATCTCGAACACCGGGGAGCTGTTTTTT. This sequence encodes CASSPGTGAISNTGELFF.